Below are 31 T cell receptor beta chains sequenced from a single sample in a study of blood T cell repertoires in COVID-19. Data came from immunoSEQ multiplex PCR; TCRdb stores just in-frame clones and leaves some out. The sample has some 72,000 clones, approximately 80% seen once. The sequenced sample consisted of peripheral blood. The receptors stem from a man aged 50-60 years with COVID-19, enrolled during active disease.

This clone was observed a handful of times. This chain links TRBV18 with TRBJ1-2; 8 nucleotides match TRBD1. The V gene end was trimmed by 5 bases and the J gene end by 5 bases; junction bases not matched to a gene: 4. This CDR3 is 13 amino acids long. CDR1 is KGHSH and CDR2 is LQKENI in the germline V gene. DNA of the CDR3: TGTGCCAGCTCAGGACAGGGAGTATATGGCTACACCTTC. Amino acid sequence: CASSGQGVYGYTF.

The V and J genes are TRBV28 and TRBJ1-5; D is uncertain. The CDR3 totals 10 residues. V lost 6 bases to trimming and J lost 11 bases, with 8 bases between them. The germline V gene has CDR1 MDHEN and CDR2 SYDVKM. CDR3 coding DNA: TGTGCCAGCAGCCGACTGGCCCAGCATTTT. This gives the protein CASSRLAQHF. The full variable domain, in which reference TRBV28 and TRBJ1-5 provide the parts outside the CDR3, is DVKVTQSSRYLVKRTGEKVFLECVQDMDHENMFWYRQDPGLGLRLIYFSYDVKMKEKGDIPEGYSVSREKKERFSLILESASTNQTSMYLCASSRLAQHFGDGTRLSIL.

The J gene is TRBJ2-7, the V gene TRBV6-6; 9 bases are a match to TRBD2. CDR1 MNHNY and CDR2 SVGAGI come from the germline V gene (reference sequence). With V trimmed by 7 bases and J by 3 bases, 4 bases remained unmatched. This CDR3 contains 13 residues. CDR3 loop: CASKRGADYEQYF. The CDR3 DNA reads as TGTGCCAGCAAGCGGGGGGCAGACTACGAGCAGTACTTC.

The V and J genes are TRBV5-1 and TRBJ2-7; TRBD1 matches at 7 bases. Germline lookup yields CDR1 SGHRS and CDR2 YFSETQ. The CDR3 is 15 amino acids. J gave up 0 bases and V 5 bases, and 8 bases lay outside the gene matches. This CDR3 is CASRYQGVSSYEQYF. DNA of the CDR3: TGCGCCAGCAGATACCAGGGGGTGAGCTCCTACGAGCAGTACTTC.

The chain recombines TRBV18 with TRBJ1-3; possible D gene TRBD1, 6 bases. From germline, CDR1 is KGHSH and CDR2 LQKENI. V was clipped by 3 bases and J by 3 bases, with 9 bases between them. The CDR3 covers 14 residues. CDR3 residues: CASSPVDSGNTIYF. DNA for the CDR3: TGTGCCAGCTCACCCGTGGACAGTGGAAACACCATATATTTT.

The V and J genes are TRBV19 and TRBJ1-5, with D possibly matching TRBD1 (6 bases). Germline CDR1 is LNHDA and CDR2 is SQIVND (reference sequence). The CDR3 is 16 amino acids. V was clipped by 3 bases and J by 6 bases, with 18 bases between them. CDR3 in DNA: TGTGCCAGTAGTATCCATGGCAACAGGGCTGGTCAGCCCCAGCATTTT. This encodes CASSIHGNRAGQPQHF.

This chain connects TRBV6-1 to TRBJ1-1; D unclear. This CDR3 comprises 14 residues. Germline V gene sequence: CDR1 MNHNS, CDR2 SASEGT. V was trimmed by 0 bases and J by 1 base, leaving 6 bases between them. The CDR3 nucleotides are TGTGCCAGCAGTGAAGCTAGAGCGAACACTGAAGCTTTCTTT. Translation gives CASSEARANTEAFF.

The chain joins TRBV10-3 to TRBJ2-3; perhaps TRBD2 as D (7 bases). Trimming pared 0 bases from V and 3 bases from J, leaving 16 bases between. This CDR3 region has 17 residues. CDR1 and CDR2 from the germline V gene are ENHRY and SYGVKD. The CDR3 sequence: CAISESRGGWATDTQYF. The CDR3 bases are TGTGCCATCAGTGAGTCGAGGGGGGGTTGGGCGACAGATACGCAGTATTTT.

J is TRBJ2-7 and V is TRBV9, with TRBD1 identical over 7 bases. The CDR3 is made up of 14 amino acids. V was pared by 3 bases and J by 6 bases, with 9 bases of the junction left unmatched. CDR1 SGDLS and CDR2 YYNGEE come from the germline V gene. This CDR3 reads CASSGGQPYSEQYF. As DNA, the CDR3 is TGTGCCAGCAGCGGGGGACAGCCTTATTCCGAGCAGTACTTC.

The rearrangement joins TRBV3-1 (or the pseudogene TRBV3-2) to TRBJ1-6, with no clear D. Trimming left V 8 bases short and J 6 bases short, with 17 bases between. The CDR3 is 15 residues long. In germline, CDR1 is LGHDT, CDR2 YNNKEL (reference sequence). The CDR3 DNA sequence: TGTGCCAGCCGAGAGACGGGGTCCCTTAATTCACCCCTCCACTTT. Amino acid sequence: CASRETGSLNSPLHF.

The rearrangement links TRBV7-2 to TRBJ1-5, with 12 bases fitting TRBD1. V lost 4 bases to trimming and J lost 7 bases; unmatched junction nucleotides: 2. Germline CDR1 SGHTA, CDR2 FQGNSA. This CDR3 is built from 14 residues. DNA for the CDR3: TGTGCCAGCAGCTCCGGGACAGGGGGCCAGCCCCAGCATTTT. Its translation is CASSSGTGGQPQHF.

This chain links TRBV2 with TRBJ2-7; 9 nucleotides agree with TRBD2. Looked up from germline, CDR1 is SNHLY and CDR2 is FYNNEI. J was trimmed by 3 bases and V by 6 bases; bases with no gene match: 3. The CDR3 sequence is 13 residues long. As DNA, the CDR3 is TGTGCCAGCAGCTTAGCGGGAGTCTACGAGCAGTACTTC. It encodes CASSLAGVYEQYF.

The V gene is TRBV3-1 (or the pseudogene TRBV3-2), the J gene TRBJ2-1; tentative D call: TRBD2 (6 bases). Germline V lookup: CDR1 LGHDT, CDR2 YNNKEL (reference sequence). There are 16 residues in the CDR3. V lost 5 bases and J 4 bases, leaving 18 bases between the germline ends. CDR3 amino acids: CASSALARGPYNEQFF. The CDR3 coding sequence is TGTGCCAGCAGCGCCCTAGCGCGGGGCCCTTACAATGAGCAGTTCTTC.

V and J are TRBV7-9 and TRBJ2-7; 11 positions match TRBD2. V trimming: 5 bases; J trimming: 1 base; junction bases outside the gene matches: 7. Per the germline V gene, CDR1 is SEHNR and CDR2 is FQNEAQ (reference sequence). CDR3 size: 16 residues. The CDR3 coding sequence is TGTGCCAGCAGCCGCTCTAGCGGGAGGTTTTCCTACGAGCAGTACTTC. It codes for CASSRSSGRFSYEQYF.

This sequence joins TRBV6-5 and TRBJ2-4; a possible D gene is TRBD1 (5 bases). Deletions cut 6 bases from V and 10 bases from J, with 7 bases between. This CDR3 is built from 10 residues. Germline assignment: CDR1 MNHEY and CDR2 SVGAGI. The CDR3 region is CASSDRIQYF. CDR3 bases: TGTGCCAGCAGCGACAGAATTCAGTACTTC.

The rearrangement uses TRBV21-1 and TRBJ1-5. TRBV21-1 is shown as a pseudogene. CDR3 size: 18 residues. CDR3 DNA sequence: TGTGCCAGCAGCAAAGGAAAGAGGGGAGGATTGGCCAATCAGCCCCAGCATTTT. As protein: CASSKGKRGGLANQPQHF.

The chain joins TRBV19 to TRBJ2-3; D gene ambiguous. The CDR3 is 14 residues long. V was clipped by 2 bases and J by 5 bases, with 11 bases between them. Germline V lookup: CDR1 LNHDA, CDR2 SQIVND (reference sequence). The CDR3 loop reads CASSITTIGDTQYF. The DNA for the CDR3 is TGTGCCAGTAGTATAACTACCATTGGAGATACGCAGTATTTT. Filled out from reference TRBV19 and TRBJ2-3, the complete variable domain reads DGGITQSPKYLFRKEGQNVTLSCEQNLNHDAMYWYRQDPGQGLRLIYYSQIVNDFQKGDIAEGYSVSREKKESFPLTVTSAQKNPTAFYLCASSITTIGDTQYFGPGTRLTVL.

J is TRBJ2-1 and V is TRBV24-1; D possibly corresponds to TRBD1 (5 bases). V lost 3 bases to trimming and J lost 4 bases, with 9 bases between them. The CDR3 consists of 14 residues. CDR1 and CDR2 from the germline V gene are KGHDR and SFDVKD. CDR3 coding DNA: TGTGCCACCAGTGATCCTGACAGTTACAATGAGCAGTTCTTC. Translating gives CATSDPDSYNEQFF.

The chain recombines TRBV14 with TRBJ2-5; 8 nucleotides agree with TRBD2. V lost 4 bases and J lost 5; bases outside the gene matches: 6. CDR1 and CDR2 (germline): SGHDN, FVKESK. CDR3 length: 14 amino acids. The CDR3 bases are TGTGCCAGCAGCCGCGGAGCGGGAGTGGAGACCCAGTACTTC. As protein: CASSRGAGVETQYF.

The CDR3: CASSLRSRTEAFF. In nucleotides, the CDR3 is TGCGCCAGCAGCCTACGATCGAGGACTGAAGCTTTCTTT. The V call is TRBV5-1, the J call TRBJ1-1; D ambiguous. Germline assignment: CDR1 SGHRS and CDR2 YFSETQ. The CDR3 contains 13 residues. Trimming cost V 4 bases and J 5 bases, with 12 bases left between them.

This chain connects TRBV25-1 to TRBJ1-5; D perhaps matches TRBD1 (6 bases). V shed 3 bases and J shed 6 bases, with 18 bases lying between them. CDR3 length equals 16 residues. Germline lookup yields CDR1 MGHDK and CDR2 SYGVNS. The CDR3 protein is CASSDGVGRGVQPQHF. The CDR3 DNA follows: TGTGCCAGCAGTGATGGCGTCGGGAGGGGGGTTCAGCCCCAGCATTTT.

V is TRBV15 and J is TRBJ2-1; 15 positions agree with TRBD2. The CDR3 extends over 18 amino acids. V lost 1 base and J lost 4; bases outside the gene matches: 5. Germline V gene lookup returns CDR1 LNHNV and CDR2 YYDKDF (reference sequence). CDR3 protein: CATSRVPGLAGGYNEQFF. In DNA form, the CDR3 reads TGTGCCACCAGCAGAGTCCCGGGACTAGCGGGAGGTTACAATGAGCAGTTCTTC.

V usage is TRBV10-1 and J usage is TRBJ2-2, with a weak D call TRBD2 (5 bases). This CDR3 spans 15 amino acids. The germline V and J ends were trimmed by 2 bases and 3 bases, with 10 bases remaining between them. Germline V gene lookup returns CDR1 WNHNN and CDR2 SYGVQD (reference sequence). CDR3 coding DNA: TGCGCCAGCAGTGAGAGGGTGGGAGACACCGGGGAGCTGTTTTTT. Its translation is CASSERVGDTGELFF.

The rearrangement joins TRBV14 to TRBJ2-1; TRBD2 matches 11 bases. Looked up from germline, CDR1 is SGHDN and CDR2 is FVKESK. The CDR3 is made up of 16 amino acids. Trimming removed 4 bases from V and 1 base from J; junction bases left unmatched: 3. CDR3 protein: CASSPPSGRSYNEQFF. CDR3 nucleotides: TGTGCCAGCAGCCCGCCTAGCGGGAGGTCCTACAATGAGCAGTTCTTC.

This chain links TRBV5-4 with TRBJ1-1, with D possibly TRBD1 on 5 matching bases. CDR1 SGHNT and CDR2 YYREEE come from the germline V gene (reference sequence). This CDR3 is 15 amino acids long. Trimming pared 1 base from V and 4 bases from J, leaving 14 bases between. CDR3 residues: CASSLKRGASTEAFF. As DNA, the CDR3 is TGTGCCAGCAGCTTGAAGCGCGGGGCGAGCACTGAAGCTTTCTTT.

This rearrangement joins TRBV27 to TRBJ2-3; TRBD2 matches at 9 bases. Trimming at V came to 8 bases and at J to 3 bases, leaving 9 bases not matched to a gene. Germline CDR1 MNHEY, CDR2 SMNVEV (reference sequence). The CDR3 loop spans 15 amino acids. The CDR3 here is CASQKTSGRTDTQYF. The CDR3 region has the DNA TGTGCCAGCCAAAAGACTAGCGGTCGAACAGATACGCAGTATTTT.

The chain uses TRBV7-6 and TRBJ2-3; the match to TRBD2 covers 10 bases. CDR1 and CDR2 (germline): SGHVS, FNYEAQ. The CDR3 is 16 amino acids. V lost 5 bases to trimming and J lost 4 bases; unmatched junction nucleotides: 9. The CDR3 reads CASSPLAGGRADTQYF. The CDR3 nucleotides read TGTGCCAGCAGCCCCTTAGCGGGAGGCCGGGCAGATACGCAGTATTTT.

The V call is TRBV6-5, the J call TRBJ1-2; a possible D gene is TRBD1 (5 bases). The CDR3 consists of 13 residues. CDR1 MNHEY and CDR2 SVGAGI come from the germline V gene. V shed 7 bases and J shed 2 bases, with 11 bases lying between them. Here the CDR3 DNA reads TGTGCCAGCAATGCAGGGATGAACTATGGCTACACCTTC. Its protein product is CASNAGMNYGYTF.

The chain combines TRBV11-2 with TRBJ2-6; D is unclear. V lost 5 bases and J lost 0, with 8 bases in between. The CDR3 has 15 residues. The germline CDR1 and CDR2 sequences are SGHAT and FQNNGV. The CDR3 loop reads CASSPRFSGANVLTF. The CDR3 DNA reads TGTGCCAGCAGCCCCAGGTTCTCTGGGGCCAACGTCCTGACTTTC. Full variable domain (outside the CDR3, taken from reference TRBV11-2 and TRBJ2-6): EAGVAQSPRYKIIEKRQSVAFWCNPISGHATLYWYQQILGQGPKLLIQFQNNGVVDDSQLPKDRFSAERLKGVDSTLKIQPAKLEDSAVYLCASSPRFSGANVLTFGAGSRLTVL.

The chain combines TRBV3-1 (or the pseudogene TRBV3-2) with TRBJ1-4, with 7 bases lining up with TRBD1. The CDR3 consists of 13 residues. V shed 8 bases and J 7 bases; nucleotides not matched to a gene: 7. The germline CDR1 and CDR2 sequences are LGHDT and YNNKEL (reference sequence). In DNA form, the CDR3 reads TGTGCCAGCTCACGAGGGGGCGGTGAAAAACTGTTTTTT. It specifies CASSRGGGEKLFF.

A few counts support this clone. The DNA of the CDR3 is TGCGCCAGCAGCCAAGACTTCTCGAACACTGAAGCTTTCTTT. It translates to CASSQDFSNTEAFF. The gene calls are TRBV4-1 and TRBJ1-1; D is ambiguous. Trimming cost V 0 bases and J 1 base, with 6 bases left between them. The CDR3 extends over 14 amino acids. CDR1 and CDR2 from the germline V gene are MGHRA and YSYEKL.